Included here is one T cell receptor beta chain sequence, with context. This clone was picked up a small number of times. Its antigen specificity is not known. No base quality information exists; no much larger clone differs at one position. After PBMCs were isolated by density centrifugation and stained for CD3, CD4 and CD8, a FACSAria was used to sort CD4+ and CD8+ T cells. Scalp biopsies and blood samples were obtained from unaffected controls. Receptors were amplified or captured by the immunoSEQ multiplex PCR assay. For TCR sequencing, RNA was extracted from every sample and reverse transcribed into cDNA to serve as template. First-strand cDNA was synthesized with SuperScript III using a 2:1 mix of oligo-dT and random hexamers. A synthetic immune receptor repertoire was used to measure amplification bias, and any remaining bias was corrected computationally. As for how the authors treated the data: After raw reads were preprocessed to remove errors, the CDR3 was defined following IMGT conventions as running from the conserved cysteine to phenylalanine. Clonality was computed by normalizing Shannon entropy by log2 of the number of productive unique TCRs and subtracting the result from 1. Whether scalp clones were CD4 or CD8 was inferred by matching scalp TCRbeta sequences against CD4 and CD8 repertoires sorted from blood. TCRdb took this table from immuneACCESS and kept in-frame rearrangements with V and J called. Such tables lack part of the clones; where checked against another copy, unresolved V genes explain under half of the gap, and the rest is unexplained. V and J calls and clone size are those listed in that table; D and trimming were worked out from the DNA. The sample table records approximately 150,000 clones; around 54% of these occur just once. The top ten constitute under 5.5% of the sample.

The CDR1 and CDR2 encoded by the germline V gene (reference sequence) are MNHEY and SMNVEV. V loses 6 bases at its end and J loses 4 bases; junction bases beyond the gene matches: 11. Reading from cysteine to phenylalanine, the CDR3 counts 15 amino acids. Only the CDR3 part of the read is kept: 45 bases, read in frame from the first base. This sample is part of a study of CD8+ T cells in alopecia areata (dated 2018 in TCRdb). In terms of the full investigation: High-throughput TCRbeta sequencing was used to examine T cell clonal expansion in alopecia areata in both the C3H/HeJ mouse model and human patients. In humans, TCRbeta sequencing was performed on scalp tissue and on sorted CD4+ and CD8+ peripheral blood T cells from healthy controls and from patients with patchy or totalis/universalis alopecia areata. Scalp clonality was compared across normal scalp (n=4), patchy alopecia areata scalp (n=8), and alopecia totalis/universalis scalp (n=8). RNA was obtained with the PAXgene miRNA kit for fixed scalp, the miRNeasy kit for PBMCs, and the RNeasy kit for mouse skin. immunoSEQ multiplex PCR using 35 Vbeta forward primers and 13 Jbeta reverse primers was used to amplify TCRbeta CDR3 regions. Study-level results and caveats: Compared with mice, TCR sequences shared between patients were less clear, possibly partly because of HLA diversity across the patient population. Compared with normal scalp, lesional scalp had higher clonality and more expanded CD8+ clones, particularly in alopecia totalis/universalis, a pattern that suggests antigenic drive. Scalp TCR repertoire analysis is complicated because resident alphabeta T cells in normal human skin are also sequenced, whereas mouse skin is dominated by gammadelta T cells.

The source is a human donor in good health. The chain uses TRBV27 and TRBJ2-5; 7 junctional bases match TRBD1. Specimen: CD4+ T cells sorted from blood. The CDR3 sequence is CASSRDQQGIETQYF. Read as DNA, the sequence is TGTGCCAGCAGCAGAGATCAACAGGGGATAGAGACCCAGTACTTC.